The rows below give T cell receptor beta chains drawn from one sample of a study of blood T cells in healthy people across ages. MiXCR, run by TCRdb on the 5' RACE reads, gives a single entry per CDR3 protein. The sample has some 1.5 million distinct CDR3 sequences; under 30% are singletons. What was sequenced was blood. Source of these receptors: a woman in her twenties or thirties in good health. The CDR3 runs from the conserved cysteine through the conserved F or W. The D gene is left open where the match is weak. Rows may omit the clone size; those that give it use once, few, many or a size class.

j_call d_call v_call clone_size cdr3_aa cdr3_nt
TRBJ2-3 . TRBV11-2 few CASSLGRGTTDTQYF TGTGCCAGCAGCTTAGGTCGCGGAACTACAGATACGCAGTATTTT
TRBJ2-1 TRBD2 TRBV11-2 few CASSYPKAGLAGDKSSYNEQFF TGTGCCAGCAGCTACCCTAAAGCCGGACTAGCGGGGGATAAAAGCTCCTACAATGAGCAGTTCTTC
TRBJ2-1 TRBD1 TRBV28 . CASSLIRTGGSNEQFF TGTGCCAGCAGTTTAATCAGGACAGGGGGAAGCAATGAGCAGTTCTTC
TRBJ2-1 . TRBV7-6 few CASSSRGSSSYNEQFF TGTGCCAGCAGCTCCAGGGGATCGAGCTCCTACAATGAGCAGTTCTTC
TRBJ2-7 TRBD2 TRBV6-1 many CASSAGLNSYEQYF TGTGCCAGCAGCGCGGGACTAAACTCCTACGAGCAGTACTTC
TRBJ2-7 . TRBV3-1 . CASSREATYEQYF TGTGCCAGCAGCCGAGAGGCTACCTACGAGCAGTACTTC
TRBJ1-2 . TRBV12-3/TRBV12-4 few CASSFATRYGYTF TGTGCCAGCAGTTTCGCGACGAGGTATGGCTACACCTTC
TRBJ2-3 . TRBV12-3/TRBV12-4 many CASSFGGYTDTQYF TGTGCCAGCAGTTTTGGGGGGTACACAGATACGCAGTATTTT
TRBJ2-1 TRBD2 TRBV5-1 . CASGALTSGSQSEQFF TGCGCCAGCGGCGCCTTGACTAGCGGGAGTCAGAGCGAGCAGTTCTTC
TRBJ1-4 . TRBV29-1 few CSVEDRTNEKLFF TGCAGCGTTGAAGACAGGACTAATGAAAAACTGTTTTTT
TRBJ2-7 . TRBV29-1 many CSVEDRGASYEQYF TGCAGCGTTGAAGATCGGGGAGCCTCCTACGAGCAGTACTTC
TRBJ2-5 TRBD1 TRBV12-3/TRBV12-4 few CASGQGARETQYF TGTGCCAGCGGACAGGGGGCGCGAGAGACCCAGTACTTC
TRBJ2-5 . TRBV11-2 few CASSLAGTQVGKTQYF TGTGCCAGCAGCTTAGCGGGAACTCAGGTTGGAAAGACCCAGTACTTC
TRBJ1-4 . TRBV5-1 . CASSLGERFDEKLFF TGCGCCAGCAGCTTGGGAGAGCGGTTCGATGAAAAACTGTTTTTT
TRBJ2-1 . TRBV5-4 . CASSPPTVRNEQFF TGTGCCAGCAGCCCCCCCACGGTGCGGAATGAGCAGTTCTTC
TRBJ2-5 TRBD2 TRBV28 . CTSSSYPSGQETQYF TGTACCAGCAGTTCATATCCTAGCGGGCAAGAGACCCAGTACTTC
TRBJ2-1 TRBD1 TRBV28 few CASRTGAYNEQFF TGTGCCAGTAGGACAGGGGCCTACAATGAGCAGTTCTTC
TRBJ2-1 TRBD2 TRBV12-3/TRBV12-4 many CASSRGGRLSYNEQFF TGTGCCAGCAGTCGGGGGGGGAGACTCTCCTACAATGAGCAGTTCTTC
TRBJ1-1 TRBD1 TRBV29-1 few CSVFPGGSTEAFF TGCAGCGTTTTCCCAGGGGGGAGCACTGAAGCTTTCTTT
TRBJ1-2 . TRBV10-3 few CAISAGQGLRANYGYTF TGTGCCATCAGTGCGGGGCAGGGGCTACGAGCTAACTATGGCTACACCTTC
TRBJ2-7 . TRBV5-1 . CASSFRDSLFEQYF TGCGCCAGCAGCTTCCGGGACTCCCTATTCGAGCAGTACTTC
TRBJ2-5 . TRBV15 few CATSRAGVARQETQYF TGTGCCACCAGCAGAGCCGGGGTAGCGAGGCAAGAGACCCAGTACTTC
TRBJ1-2 TRBD1 TRBV7-6 few CASSMGQLNGYTF TGTGCCAGCAGCATGGGACAGCTTAATGGCTACACCTTC
TRBJ2-4 . TRBV4-3 . CASSQAGQQNIQYF TGCGCCAGCAGCCAAGCCGGACAGCAAAACATTCAGTACTTC
TRBJ2-3 . TRBV6-6 few CASTNRRDTDTQYF TGTGCCAGCACCAACAGGCGGGACACAGATACGCAGTATTTT
TRBJ1-3 . TRBV6-6 few CASSYATGISGNTIYF TGTGCCAGCAGTTACGCCACAGGAATCTCTGGAAACACCATATATTTT
TRBJ2-5 TRBD2 TRBV7-2 few CASSSPKRLAGIETQYF TGTGCCAGCAGCTCCCCAAAAAGACTAGCGGGCATAGAGACCCAGTACTTC
TRBJ2-7 . TRBV3-1 . CASSHSEERNSPSYEQYF TGTGCCAGCAGCCATAGTGAGGAACGAAACTCCCCCTCCTACGAGCAGTACTTC
TRBJ2-7 . TRBV7-9 few CASSLSIAPAGEQYF TGTGCCAGCAGCTTGAGTATTGCCCCGGCGGGCGAGCAGTACTTC
TRBJ2-7 TRBD2 TRBV12-3/TRBV12-4 . CASSRKREGSYEQYF TGTGCCAGCAGTAGAAAGCGGGAGGGGAGCTACGAGCAGTACTTC
TRBJ1-2 . TRBV7-2 . CASSLDWAGQGYTF TGTGCCAGCAGCTTAGACTGGGCAGGGCAAGGCTACACCTTC
TRBJ2-3 . TRBV7-9 . CASSPPGRGTDTQYF TGTGCCAGCAGTCCACCGGGACGCGGCACAGATACGCAGTATTTT
TRBJ1-2 . TRBV3-1 few CASSFFGGAGYTF TGTGCCAGCAGCTTCTTCGGGGGGGCTGGCTACACCTTC
TRBJ1-5 TRBD1 TRBV30 . CAWSGDRGPYSNQPQHF TGTGCCTGGAGTGGGGACAGAGGGCCATATAGCAATCAGCCCCAGCATTTT
TRBJ2-3 TRBD1 TRBV20-1 . CSAPRGLSTDTQYF TGCAGTGCGCCGAGGGGGCTTAGCACAGATACGCAGTATTTT
TRBJ2-3 . TRBV25-1 few CASSPDSFTDTQYF TGTGCCAGCAGTCCGGACAGCTTCACAGATACGCAGTATTTT
TRBJ2-1 . TRBV7-9 few CASNGASSYNEQFF TGTGCCAGCAACGGGGCGAGCTCCTACAATGAGCAGTTCTTC
TRBJ2-3 . TRBV7-6 . CASSLGAGQIDTQYF TGTGCCAGCAGCTTAGGTGCGGGGCAAATAGATACGCAGTATTTT
TRBJ2-5 . TRBV11-2 . CVSSWRGRSQETQYF TGTGTCAGCAGCTGGCGGGGACGGTCACAAGAGACCCAGTACTTC
TRBJ2-3 TRBD1 TRBV5-1 . CASSDGTGRGSLSSTDTQYF TGCGCCAGCAGCGACGGGACAGGCCGGGGGTCCCTATCTAGCACAGATACGCAGTATTTT
TRBJ2-5 TRBD2 TRBV29-1 few CSEGLAGGETQYF TGCAGCGAAGGACTAGCGGGAGGGGAGACCCAGTACTTC